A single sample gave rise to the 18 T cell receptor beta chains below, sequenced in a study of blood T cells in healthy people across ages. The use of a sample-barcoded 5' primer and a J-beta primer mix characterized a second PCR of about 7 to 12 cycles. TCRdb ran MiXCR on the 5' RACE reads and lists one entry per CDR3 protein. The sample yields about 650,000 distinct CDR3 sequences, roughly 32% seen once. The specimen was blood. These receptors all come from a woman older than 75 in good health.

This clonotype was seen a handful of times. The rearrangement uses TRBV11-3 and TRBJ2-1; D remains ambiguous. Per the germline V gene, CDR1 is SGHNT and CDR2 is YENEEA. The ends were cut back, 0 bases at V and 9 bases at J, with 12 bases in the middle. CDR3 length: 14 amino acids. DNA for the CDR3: TGTGCCAGCAGCTTAGACTTAGGGCGCAGTGAGCAGTTCTTC. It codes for CASSLDLGRSEQFF.

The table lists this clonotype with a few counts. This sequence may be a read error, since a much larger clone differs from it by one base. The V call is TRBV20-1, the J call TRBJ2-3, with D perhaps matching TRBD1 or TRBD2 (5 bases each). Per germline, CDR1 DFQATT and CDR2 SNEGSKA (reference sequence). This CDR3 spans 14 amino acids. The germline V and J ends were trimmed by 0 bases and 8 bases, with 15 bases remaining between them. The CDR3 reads CSARDPGPMGTQYF. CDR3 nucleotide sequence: TGCAGTGCTAGAGATCCGGGACCCATGGGTACGCAGTATTTT.

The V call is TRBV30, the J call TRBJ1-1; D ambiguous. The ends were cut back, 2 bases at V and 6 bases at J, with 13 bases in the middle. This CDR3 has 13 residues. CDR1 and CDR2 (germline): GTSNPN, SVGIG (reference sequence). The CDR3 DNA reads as TGTGCCTGGAGTCTCGGGTCGTTCTCTGAAGCTTTCTTT. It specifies CAWSLGSFSEAFF.

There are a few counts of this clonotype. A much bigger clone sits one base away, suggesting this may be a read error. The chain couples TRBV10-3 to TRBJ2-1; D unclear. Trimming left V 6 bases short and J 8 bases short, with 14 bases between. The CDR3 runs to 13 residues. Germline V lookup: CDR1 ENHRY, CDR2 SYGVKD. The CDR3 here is CAIREGRADEQFF. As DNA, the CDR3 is TGTGCCATCAGGGAAGGAAGGGCGGATGAGCAGTTCTTC.

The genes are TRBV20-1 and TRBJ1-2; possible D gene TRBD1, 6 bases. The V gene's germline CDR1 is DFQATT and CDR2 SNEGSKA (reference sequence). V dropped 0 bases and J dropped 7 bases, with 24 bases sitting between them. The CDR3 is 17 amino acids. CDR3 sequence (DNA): TGCAGTGCTAGAGATTGTAGAACAAGGGGGAGAATTTGTGGCTACACCTTC. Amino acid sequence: CSARDCRTRGRICGYTF.

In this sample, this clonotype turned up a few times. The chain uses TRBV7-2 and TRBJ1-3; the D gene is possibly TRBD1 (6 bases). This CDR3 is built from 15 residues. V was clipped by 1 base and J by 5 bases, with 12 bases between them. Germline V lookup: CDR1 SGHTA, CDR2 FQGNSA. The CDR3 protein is CASSLVGTQRNTIYF. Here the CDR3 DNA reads TGTGCCAGCAGCTTAGTCGGGACACAAAGAAACACCATATATTTT.

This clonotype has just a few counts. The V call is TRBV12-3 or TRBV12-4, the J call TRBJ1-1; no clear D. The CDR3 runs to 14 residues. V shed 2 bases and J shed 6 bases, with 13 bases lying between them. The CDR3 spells CASSLKAAVPEAFF. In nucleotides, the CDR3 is TGTGCCAGCAGTTTAAAAGCGGCGGTCCCTGAAGCTTTCTTT.

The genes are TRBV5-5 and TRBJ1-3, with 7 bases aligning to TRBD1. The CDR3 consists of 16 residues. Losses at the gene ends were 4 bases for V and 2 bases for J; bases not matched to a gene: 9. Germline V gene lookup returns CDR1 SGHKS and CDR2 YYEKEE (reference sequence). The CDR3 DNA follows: TGTGCCAGCAGCCCCCAGGGGGGACTACCTGGAAACACCATATATTTT. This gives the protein CASSPQGGLPGNTIYF.

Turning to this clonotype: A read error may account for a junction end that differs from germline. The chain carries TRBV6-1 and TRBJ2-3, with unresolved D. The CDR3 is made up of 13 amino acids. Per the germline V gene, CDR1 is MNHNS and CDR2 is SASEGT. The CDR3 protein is CTSTQIGTDTQYF. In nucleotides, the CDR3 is TGTACCAGCACACAGATAGGTACAGATACGCAGTATTTT.

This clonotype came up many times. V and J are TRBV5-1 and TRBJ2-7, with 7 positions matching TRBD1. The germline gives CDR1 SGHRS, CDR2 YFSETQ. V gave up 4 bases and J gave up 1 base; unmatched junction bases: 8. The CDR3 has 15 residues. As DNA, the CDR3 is TGCGCCAGCAGCGGGGACGGACAGGTATCCTACGAGCAGTACTTC. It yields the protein CASSGDGQVSYEQYF.

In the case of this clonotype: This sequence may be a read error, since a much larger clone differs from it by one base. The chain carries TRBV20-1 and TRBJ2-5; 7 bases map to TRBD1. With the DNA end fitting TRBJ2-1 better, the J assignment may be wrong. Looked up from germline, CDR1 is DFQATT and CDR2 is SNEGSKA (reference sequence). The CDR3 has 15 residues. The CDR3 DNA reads TGCAGTGCTGCCCGCCCTGGGACAGCCCAAGAGACCCAGTTCTTC. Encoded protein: CSAARPGTAQETQFF.

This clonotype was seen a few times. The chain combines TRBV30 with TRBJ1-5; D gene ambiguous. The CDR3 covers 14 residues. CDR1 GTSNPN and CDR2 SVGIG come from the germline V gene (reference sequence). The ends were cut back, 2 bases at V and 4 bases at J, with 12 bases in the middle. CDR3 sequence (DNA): TGTGCCTGGAGTCGGAGTCAGGTGAATCAGCCCCAGCATTTT. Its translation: CAWSRSQVNQPQHF.

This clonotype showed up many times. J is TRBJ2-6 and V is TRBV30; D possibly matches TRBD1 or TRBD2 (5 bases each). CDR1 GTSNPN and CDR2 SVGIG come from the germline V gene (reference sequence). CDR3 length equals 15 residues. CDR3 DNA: TGTGCGGGGGAAAGGGGCGGCCTTAGGGCCAACGTCCTGACTTTC. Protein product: CAGERGGLRANVLTF. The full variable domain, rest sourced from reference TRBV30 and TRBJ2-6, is SQTIHQWPATLVQPVGSPLSLECTVEGTSNPNLYWYRQAAGRGLQLLFYSVGIGQISSEVPQNLSASRPQDRQFILSSKKLLLSDSGFYLCAGERGGLRANVLTFGAGSRLTVL.

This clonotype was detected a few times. CDR3 sequence reads: CASSTPRGGATDTQYF. Here the CDR3 DNA reads TGTGCCAGCAGTACCCCACGTGGGGGAGCTACAGATACGCAGTATTTT. V usage is TRBV6-2 or TRBV6-3 and J usage is TRBJ2-3, with D possibly being TRBD1 or TRBD2 (5 bases each). The CDR3 extends over 16 amino acids. The germline V gene encodes CDR1 MNHEY and CDR2 SVGEGT. Trimming removed 5 bases at V and 3 bases at J, with 18 bases between.

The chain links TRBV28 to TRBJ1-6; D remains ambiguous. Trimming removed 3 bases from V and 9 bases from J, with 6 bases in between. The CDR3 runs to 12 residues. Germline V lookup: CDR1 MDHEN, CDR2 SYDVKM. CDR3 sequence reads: CASSLKSSPLHF. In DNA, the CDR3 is TGTGCCAGCAGTTTGAAGAGTTCACCCCTCCACTTT.

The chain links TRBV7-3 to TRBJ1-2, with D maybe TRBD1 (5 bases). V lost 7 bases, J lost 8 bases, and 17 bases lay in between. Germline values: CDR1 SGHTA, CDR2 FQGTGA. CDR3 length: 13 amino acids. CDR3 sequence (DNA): TGTGCCAGCACCCTAGAAGCAGGGTTAGGCTACACCTTC. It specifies CASTLEAGLGYTF.

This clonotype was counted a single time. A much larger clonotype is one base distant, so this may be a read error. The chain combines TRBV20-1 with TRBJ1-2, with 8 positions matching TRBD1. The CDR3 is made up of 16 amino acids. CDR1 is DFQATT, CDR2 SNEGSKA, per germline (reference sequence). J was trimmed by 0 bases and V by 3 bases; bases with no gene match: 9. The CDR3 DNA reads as TGCAGTGCTAGTAATCCTAGGGACAGGACTAACTATGGCTACACCTTC. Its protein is CSASNPRDRTNYGYTF.

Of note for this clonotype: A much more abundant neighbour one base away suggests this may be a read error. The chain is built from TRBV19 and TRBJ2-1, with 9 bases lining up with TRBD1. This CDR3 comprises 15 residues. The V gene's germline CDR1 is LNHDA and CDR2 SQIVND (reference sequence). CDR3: CTSSTTGTGFNEQFF. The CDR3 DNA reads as TGTACCAGTAGTACTACCGGGACAGGGTTTAATGAGCAGTTCTTC.